This T cell receptor beta chain was captured by sequencing in a study of Ad26.COV2.S vaccination and SARS-CoV-2 variants. V dropped 10 bases and J dropped 0 bases, with 16 bases sitting between them. The germline CDR1 and CDR2 sequences are LNHDA and SQIVND (reference sequence). The CDR3 extends over 15 amino acids. Findings and limits, study-wide: Using TCR breadth and depth analyses may have led to underestimated total T cell responses.

Regarding treatment: approximately 18 received Ad26.COV2.S at low or high dose, single or two shots; about 5 received placebo; per-sample allocation not given. On day 63 after the first injection, vaccine and placebo recipients gave samples. This Boston cohort included adults aged 18-55 years. About this clone itself: The antigen is undetermined.

Libraries were prepared by immunoSEQ multiplex PCR; TCRdb keeps only in-frame clonotypes and omits some of them. Found here are 300,000 to 400,000 clones, approximately 80% of them singletons; the top ten hold roughly 2%. This sequence joins TRBV19 and TRBJ2-4; weak D call: TRBD1 (6 bases). Material: peripheral blood, obtained in a trial of Ad26.COV2.S vaccine versus placebo. The receptor comes from a person aged 18 to 65 who received the Ad26.COV2.S COVID-19 vaccine or a placebo. The CDR3 sequence is CATRGGPLAKNIQYF. The CDR3 DNA follows: TGTGCCACCAGGGGCGGGCCCCTAGCCAAAAACATTCAGTACTTC. Complete variable domain (other parts from reference TRBV19 and TRBJ2-4): DGGITQSPKYLFRKEGQNVTLSCEQNLNHDAMYWYRQDPGQGLRLIYYSQIVNDFQKGDIAEGYSVSREKKESFPLTVTSAQKNPTAFYLCATRGGPLAKNIQYFGAGTRLSVL.